The next 9 T cell receptor beta chains were all read from a single sample in a study of tumor-infiltrating lymphocytes in primary liver carcinoma. Taking about 18-31 mg of unsorted bulk tissue, the authors co-extracted RNA and DNA. From about 0.45 ug total RNA, TCR beta cDNA was generated with a primer in the constant region. Library construction for TCR beta comprised three nested multiplex PCR rounds performed with slightly modified ARM-PCR. Running 9 to 11 cycles apiece, the first two PCR rounds relied on TRBV1-TRBV30 forward primers together with a C-beta reverse primer. MiXCR, run by TCRdb on the multiplex PCR reads, gives a single entry per CDR3 protein. This sample has 48,000 or so distinct CDR3 sequences, with 70% to 75% found just once. The source material was liver tumor tissue from sampling region 3. Subset in this sample: tumor region T3, left-lateral pole. The receptors originated from a man aged 35 to 55 with primary liver carcinoma and hepatitis B virus infection.

Points on this clonotype: The germline gene is not matched at one end of the junction; a read error may be the cause. The rearrangement uses TRBV6-5 and TRBJ2-1; 10 nucleotides match TRBD2. Germline CDR1 is MNHEY and CDR2 is SVGAGI. This CDR3 spans 17 amino acids. CDR3 sequence (DNA): TGTGCCAGCAGCTACTTTTCCGGGACTAGCGACTACAATGAGCTGTTCTTC. Translated: CASSYFSGTSDYNELFF.

A remark on this clonotype: The CDR3 does not end in the conserved phenylalanine or tryptophan, so this is likely a read error. J is TRBJ2-1 and V is TRBV6-5, with D maybe TRBD1 (5 bases). The CDR3 loop spans 16 amino acids. Per the germline V gene, CDR1 is MNHEY and CDR2 is SVGAGI. Trimming stripped 3 bases from V and 8 bases from J, with 20 bases between. The CDR3 loop reads CASSYRGSLVAYEQFL. The CDR3 DNA reads as TGTGCCAGCAGTTATAGGGGCAGTCTAGTGGCATATGAGCAGTTCTTA.

This clonotype occurred many times. The chain has TRBV7-9 and TRBJ2-4; no reliable D call. CDR1 SEHNR and CDR2 FQNEAQ come from the germline V gene (reference sequence). The CDR3 loop spans 13 amino acids. V was shortened by 5 bases and J by 13 bases, with 18 bases between the two germline ends. CDR3 coding DNA: TGTGCCAGCAGCGCTCCACCGCCAGGAATCCAGTACTTC. This sequence encodes CASSAPPPGIQYF. The variable domain in full, completed from reference TRBV7-9 and TRBJ2-4, reads DTGVSQNPRHKITKRGQNVTFRCDPISEHNRLYWYRQTLGQGPEFLTYFQNEAQLEKSRLLSDRFSAERPKGSFSTLEIQRTEQGDSAMYLCASSAPPPGIQYFGAGTRLSVL.

As for this clonotype: The CDR3 does not end in the conserved phenylalanine or tryptophan, so this is likely a read error. The limits of the CDR3 on the DNA are not certain, so only TCRdb's listed CDR3 is given. This chain connects TRBV11-2 to TRBJ2-7; TRBD2, as called in the table, went unchecked against the DNA. CDR1 and CDR2 from the germline V gene are SGHAT and FQNNGV. The CDR3 is 15 amino acids in total, end residues counted. CDR3 amino acids: CASSQYSGGGYEQNL.

This clonotype was found once. A read error may produce the germline difference seen at one junction end. The chain recombines TRBV11-2 with TRBJ2-7, with no clear D. The CDR3 runs to 18 residues. Germline CDR1 and CDR2: SGHAT and FQNNGV. CDR3 in DNA: TGTGCCAGCAGCTTAACAGACATGGGGATAGGGTATTCCTACGAGCAGTATTTC. This translates into CASSLTDMGIGYSYEQYF. Looking up the rest from reference TRBV11-2 and TRBJ2-7 gives the full variable domain: EAGVAQSPRYKIIEKRQSVAFWCNPISGHATLYWYQQILGQGPKLLIQFQNNGVVDDSQLPKDRFSAERLKGVDSTLKIQPAKLEDSAVYLCASSLTDMGIGYSYEQYFGPGTRLTVT.

Comments on this clonotype: At one end the junction does not follow the germline gene, possibly because of a read error. The V call is TRBV29-1, the J call TRBJ2-5; D is unclear. Per germline, CDR1 SQVTM and CDR2 ANQGSEA. CDR3 length: 13 residues. The CDR3 reads CSVSGKAAETQYF. CDR3 DNA: TGCAGCGTTAGTGGGAAGGCCGCTGAGACCCAATACTTC.

Turning to this clonotype: The junction differs from germline at one of its ends, possibly a read error. This rearrangement joins TRBV11-2 to TRBJ2-2; 9 nucleotides line up with TRBD1. The V gene's germline CDR1 is SGHAT and CDR2 FQNNGV. This CDR3 is 17 amino acids long. CDR3 nucleotide sequence: TGTACCAGCACCTTTGTTCGGGACAGGGTCGGCACCGGGGAGCTGTTTTTT. Encoded protein: CTSTFVRDRVGTGELFF.

Of note for this clonotype: This could be a read error, since a much larger clone is one nucleotide away. This chain joins TRBV7-9 and TRBJ1-1; D call uncertain. This CDR3 is 15 amino acids long. CDR1 and CDR2 from the germline V gene are SEHNR and FQNEAQ (reference sequence). Here the CDR3 reads CASSSIGRRNTDAFF. The DNA for the CDR3 is TGTGCCAGCAGCTCGATCGGACGGCGGAACACTGATGCTTTCTTT.

V usage is TRBV6-1 and J usage is TRBJ2-7; D call uncertain. The V gene lost 7 bases and the J gene lost 2 bases, with 9 bases spanning the gap. From germline, CDR1 is MNHNS and CDR2 SASEGT. The CDR3 extends over 12 amino acids. CDR3 residues: CASNVRAYEQYF. In DNA form, the CDR3 reads TGTGCCAGCAATGTTCGAGCCTACGAGCAGTACTTC.